This TCR beta chain stems from a study of kidney transplant recipient with SARS-CoV-2 infection (dated by TCRdb to the early 2020s). Sequenced using an Illumina MiSeq. Profiling of the peripheral T cell repertoire was carried out for human TCRbeta genes. As for the authors' bioinformatics: Differential clonotype abundance was tested with beta-binomial modelling to account for variability over time. Expanded clonotypes were screened against the ImmuneCODE reference database of SARS-CoV-2-associated TCRs and were mapped to viral genome regions. Additional analyses of the repertoire looked at TRBV gene usage, CDR3 length, CDR3 amino acid overlap between time points, clonotype abundance distributions and Jaccard similarity. The public reads were reprocessed in TCRdb via fastp at Q25 and MiXCR, keeping in-frame beta chains. Duplicate CDR3 protein sequences are folded into a single record with the most common DNA and genes. Here the V and J calls rest on TCRdb's processing, not on the authors' analysis. The sample has 200,000 to 300,000 distinct CDR3 sequences on record, under 30% of them singletons. The ten largest clones capture less than 8.5% of the sample.

Sample time point, as interpreted from the label and publication: pre-pandemic baseline sample and day 111 after first positive SARS-CoV-2 test. From the cysteine through the phenylalanine, the CDR3 covers 17 amino acids. Just the 51-base CDR3 DNA is kept, in frame starting at base 1. This clonotype has a single count. Which antigen it targets is not known. Since a much larger clone is just one base distant, this may be a read error. The clonotype comes from a young adult male patient who had COVID-19 and was a kidney transplant recipient. Once a transplant has taken place, some T cells may be donor derived. This sequence uses TRBV7-1 and TRBJ1-2; the D gene cannot be named for sure. TRBV7-1 is identified as an open reading frame with a role that is uncertain. The material was a blood sample, obtained at baseline and on day 111 from a kidney transplant recipient. The DNA sequence is as follows: TGTGCCAGCAGCCACAATAGTCACGAGGGAAAGACCTATGGCTACACCTTT. This sequence encodes CASSHNSHEGKTYGYTF.